This T cell receptor beta chain appears in the sequencing data of a study of T cells after yellow fever vaccination. Broader study findings: CD4 and CD8 compartments shared a small share of clonotypes, likely from convergent recombination. Booster sampling recovered most clones from primary vaccination (approximately 97% CD4, roughly 90% CD8).

This clonotype was seen a few times. What it recognizes is unknown. TCRdb passed the 5' RACE reads through MiXCR, listing each CDR3 protein once. Among some 120,000 distinct CDR3 sequences listed, more than 7.5% were seen once. The germline gives CDR1 LGHNA, CDR2 YSLEER. The V gene end was trimmed by 1 base and the J gene end by 5 bases; junction bases not matched to a gene: 10. The CDR3 runs to 16 residues. This specimen consisted of CD8+ T cells sorted from PBMCs, obtained on the day of the yellow fever booster vaccination. The sequence came from a man younger than 30 who received the YFV17D yellow fever vaccine. The rearrangement joins TRBV4-3 to TRBJ2-5, with 7 bases matching TRBD1. The CDR3 is CASSQGIHRGGETQYF. The CDR3 DNA is TGCGCCAGCAGCCAAGGGATCCACAGGGGTGGGGAGACCCAGTACTTC.